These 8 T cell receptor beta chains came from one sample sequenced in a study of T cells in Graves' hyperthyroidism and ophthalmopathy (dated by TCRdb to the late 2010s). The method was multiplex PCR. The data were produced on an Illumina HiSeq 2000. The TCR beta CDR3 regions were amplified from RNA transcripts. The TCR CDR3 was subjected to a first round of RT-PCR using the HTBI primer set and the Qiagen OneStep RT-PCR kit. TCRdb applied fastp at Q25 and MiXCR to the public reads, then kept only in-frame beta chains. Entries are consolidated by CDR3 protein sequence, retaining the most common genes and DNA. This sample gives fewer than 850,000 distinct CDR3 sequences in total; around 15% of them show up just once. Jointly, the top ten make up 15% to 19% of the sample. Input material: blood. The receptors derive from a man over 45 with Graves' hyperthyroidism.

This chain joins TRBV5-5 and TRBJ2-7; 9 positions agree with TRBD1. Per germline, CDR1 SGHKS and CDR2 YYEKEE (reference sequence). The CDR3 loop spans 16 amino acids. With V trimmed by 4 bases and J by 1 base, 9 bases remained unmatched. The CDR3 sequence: CASSVTGGAGSYEQYF. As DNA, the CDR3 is TGTGCCAGCAGCGTAACAGGGGGCGCGGGGTCCTACGAGCAGTACTTC.

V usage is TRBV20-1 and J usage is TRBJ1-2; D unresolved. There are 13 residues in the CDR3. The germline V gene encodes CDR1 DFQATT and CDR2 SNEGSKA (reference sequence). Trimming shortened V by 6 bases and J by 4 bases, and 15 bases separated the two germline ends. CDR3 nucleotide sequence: TGCAGTGCCGGGTCCGCGACAACCTATGGCTACACCTTC. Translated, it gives CSAGSATTYGYTF.

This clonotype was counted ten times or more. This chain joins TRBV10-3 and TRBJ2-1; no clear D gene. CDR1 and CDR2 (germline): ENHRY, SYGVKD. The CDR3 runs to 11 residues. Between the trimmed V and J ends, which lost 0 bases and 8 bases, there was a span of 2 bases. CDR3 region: CAISESDEQFF. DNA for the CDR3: TGTGCCATCAGTGAGTCCGATGAGCAGTTCTTC.

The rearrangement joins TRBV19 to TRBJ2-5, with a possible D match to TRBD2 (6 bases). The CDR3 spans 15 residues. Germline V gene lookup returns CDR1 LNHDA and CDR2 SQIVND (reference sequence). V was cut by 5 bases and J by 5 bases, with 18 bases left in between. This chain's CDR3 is CASSLHRRESETQYF. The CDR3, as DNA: TGTGCCAGTAGTTTGCACCGGAGGGAGTCGGAGACCCAGTACTTC.

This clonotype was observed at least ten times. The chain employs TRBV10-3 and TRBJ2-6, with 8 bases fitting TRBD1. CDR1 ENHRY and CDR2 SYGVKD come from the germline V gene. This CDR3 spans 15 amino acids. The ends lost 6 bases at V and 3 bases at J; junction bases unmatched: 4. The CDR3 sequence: CAISSQGDGANVLTF. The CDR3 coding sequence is TGTGCCATCAGCTCACAGGGGGATGGGGCCAACGTCCTGACTTTC.

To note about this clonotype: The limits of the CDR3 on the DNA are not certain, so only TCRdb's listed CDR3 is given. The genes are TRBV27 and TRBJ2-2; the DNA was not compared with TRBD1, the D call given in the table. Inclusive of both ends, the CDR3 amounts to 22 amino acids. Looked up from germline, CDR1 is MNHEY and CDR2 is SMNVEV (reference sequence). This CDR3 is CASSSIGPYEQYFGPGTGELFF.

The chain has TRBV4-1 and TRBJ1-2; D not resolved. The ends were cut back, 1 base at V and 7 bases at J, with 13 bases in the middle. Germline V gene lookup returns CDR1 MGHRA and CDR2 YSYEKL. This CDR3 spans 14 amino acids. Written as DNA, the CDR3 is TGCGCCAGCAGCCAAGTTTGGGCCAATCTTGGCTACACCTTC. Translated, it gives CASSQVWANLGYTF.

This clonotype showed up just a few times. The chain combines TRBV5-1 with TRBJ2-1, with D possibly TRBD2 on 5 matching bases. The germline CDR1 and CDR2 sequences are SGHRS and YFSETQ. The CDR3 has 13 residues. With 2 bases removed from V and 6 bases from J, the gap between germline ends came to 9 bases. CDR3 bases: TGCGCCAGCAGCTTAACTAGATCCAATGAGCAGTTCTTC. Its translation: CASSLTRSNEQFF.